The 14 T cell receptor beta chains listed next were all sequenced from one sample in a study of metastatic and nonmetastatic thyroid tumors. From the PCR reads, TCRdb re-called clones with MiXCR. This table has about 21,000 clones, 28% appearing once. Thyroid surgery was preceded by no treatment in any patient. Sequenced material: tumor tissue. These TCRs come from a male donor with papillary thyroid cancer or a benign thyroid nodule (not recorded which). Some clones in this sample may be carry-over from other donors' samples.

In this sample, this clone turned up a few times. Other DNA sequences within the sample encode an identical CDR3. This chain uses TRBV27 with TRBJ2-3; 14 bases fit TRBD2. V shed 4 bases and J 3 bases; nucleotides not matched to a gene: 3. The CDR3 is made up of 16 amino acids. Germline loops: CDR1 MNHEY, CDR2 SMNVEV (reference sequence). The CDR3 DNA is TGTGCCAGCAGTTCACGACTAGCGGGAGGGACAGATACGCAGTATTTT. Protein sequence: CASSSRLAGGTDTQYF.

J is TRBJ2-2 and V is TRBV20-1; D not resolved. Per the germline V gene, CDR1 is DFQATT and CDR2 is SNEGSKA (reference sequence). The V and J ends lost 6 bases and 0 bases respectively, with 8 bases between them. The CDR3 is 13 residues long. DNA for the CDR3: TGCAGTGCAAGTTGGCCGAACACCGGGGAGCTGTTTTTT. It encodes CSASWPNTGELFF.

DNA for the CDR3: TGTGCCAGCACCCAACCAGGGGTATCCTACGAGCAGTACTTC. Its translation is CASTQPGVSYEQYF. The chain combines TRBV6-2 or TRBV6-3 with TRBJ2-7, with D possibly being TRBD1 (6 bases). Trimming left V 7 bases short and J 1 base short, with 14 bases between. The CDR3 totals 14 residues. CDR1 is MNHEY, CDR2 SVGEGT, per germline.

This clone was observed a few times. Written as DNA, the CDR3 is TGTGCCAGCAGAACAGGGGAGCGGAGCAATCAGCCCCAGCATTTT. Amino acid sequence: CASRTGERSNQPQHF. The chain combines TRBV12-3 or TRBV12-4 with TRBJ1-5, with 7 bases matching TRBD1. This CDR3 has 15 residues. Germline trimming cut 6 bases from V and 1 base from J; bases unmatched to any gene: 6.

In regard to this clone: Sequence at one end of the junction differs from germline and may be a read error. The CDR3 loop reads CSSSPNGGVCTDTQYF. The CDR3 coding sequence is TGTTCCAGCAGCCCTAACGGAGGGGTCTGCACAGATACGCAGTATTTT. The chain links TRBV11-1 to TRBJ2-3; tentative D call: TRBD2 (6 bases). The CDR3 has 16 residues. Germline V gene sequence: CDR1 SGHAT, CDR2 FQDESV (reference sequence). The variable domain in full, completed from reference TRBV11-1 and TRBJ2-3, reads EAEVAQSPRYKITEKSQAVAFWCDPISGHATLYWYRQILGQGPELLVQFQDESVVDDSQLPKDRFSAERLKGVDSTLKIQPAELGDSAMYLCSSSPNGGVCTDTQYFGPGTRLTVL.

This clone was observed a handful of times. The germline gene is not matched at one end of the junction; a read error may be the cause. V usage is TRBV6-5 and J usage is TRBJ2-7; no reliable D call. From germline, CDR1 is MNHEY and CDR2 SVGAGI. CDR3 length: 16 amino acids. The CDR3 DNA reads as TGTGCCGGCAGTTACTGGACCTGGGATAGCTCCTACGAGCAGTACTTC. Its translation is CAGSYWTWDSSYEQYF.

On this clone itself: The junction shows a germline mismatch at one end, possibly a read error. J is TRBJ1-1 and V is TRBV3-1, with 10 bases fitting TRBD1. CDR3 length: 13 amino acids. Germline CDR1 reads LGHDT; CDR2 reads YNNKEL (reference sequence). This CDR3 reads CASSQTGGRGRFF. The CDR3 DNA reads TGTGCCAGCAGCCAGACAGGGGGCCGGGGGAGGTTTTTT.

Sample share makes this clone medium-sized (0.01 to 0.1%). The chain has TRBV30 and TRBJ1-1; D gene ambiguous. The germline gives CDR1 GTSNPN, CDR2 SVGIG (reference sequence). The CDR3 spans 13 residues. Trimming pared 0 bases from V and 3 bases from J, leaving 8 bases between. This CDR3 reads CAWSVREHTEAFF. The DNA for the CDR3 is TGTGCCTGGAGTGTAAGGGAACACACTGAAGCTTTCTTT. Full variable domain (rest looked up from reference TRBV30 and TRBJ1-1): SQTIHQWPATLVQPVGSPLSLECTVEGTSNPNLYWYRQAAGRGLQLLFYSVGIGQISSEVPQNLSASRPQDRQFILSSKKLLLSDSGFYLCAWSVREHTEAFFGQGTRLTVV.

This clone appeared a few times. The chain combines TRBV28 with TRBJ2-1, with 9 bases fitting TRBD2. This CDR3 region has 13 residues. Unmatched junction bases numbered 9, after V lost 11 bases and J lost 7 bases. CDR1 MDHEN and CDR2 SYDVKM come from the germline V gene. CDR3 coding DNA: TGTGCCGGCACCCGACTAGCGGCTAATGAGCAGTTCTTC. Translating gives CAGTRLAANEQFF.

V and J are TRBV4-3 and TRBJ1-4; D is unclear. Per germline, CDR1 LGHNA and CDR2 YSLEER. CDR3 length equals 14 residues. The V and J ends lost 4 bases and 6 bases respectively, with 12 bases between them. The CDR3 spells CASSRERVDEKLFF. The CDR3 region has the DNA TGCGCCAGCAGCCGCGAAAGGGTTGATGAAAAACTGTTTTTT.

This clone was observed many times. The junction and the germline gene differ at one end; a read error may be behind it. The V gene is TRBV29-1, the J gene TRBJ2-7, with D possibly matching TRBD1 (6 bases). There are 14 residues in the CDR3. Germline values: CDR1 SQVTM, CDR2 ANQGSEA. The CDR3 protein is CSVVIQGPTYGQYF. As DNA, the CDR3 is TGCAGCGTTGTCATCCAGGGGCCCACCTACGGGCAGTACTTC.

This clone was observed at least ten times. The gene calls are TRBV20-1 and TRBJ2-5; 9 positions match TRBD1. Germline CDR1 and CDR2: DFQATT and SNEGSKA (reference sequence). This CDR3 is 15 amino acids long. Germline trimming cut 4 bases from V and 3 bases from J; bases unmatched to any gene: 9. The CDR3 loop is CSAIARQGGEETQYF. CDR3 bases: TGCAGTGCTATAGCGAGACAGGGGGGAGAAGAGACCCAGTACTTC.

J is TRBJ2-7 and V is TRBV20-1; unclear D gene. Trimming cost V 3 bases and J 0 bases, with 6 bases left between them. CDR1 and CDR2 from the germline V gene are DFQATT and SNEGSKA (reference sequence). This CDR3 region has 12 residues. The CDR3 bases are TGCAGTGCTAGGGTGGACTCCTACGAGCAGTACTTC. Translating it yields CSARVDSYEQYF.

The table lists this clone with many counts. V gene TRBV27 combines with J gene TRBJ2-5, with 13 bases identical to TRBD2. Per the germline V gene, CDR1 is MNHEY and CDR2 is SMNVEV (reference sequence). Trimming removed 5 bases from V and 5 bases from J; junction bases left unmatched: 8. This CDR3 contains 16 residues. The CDR3 coding sequence is TGTGCCAGCAGTCCCCGACTAGCGGGAGGAGGGGAGACCCAGTACTTC. Its translation is CASSPRLAGGGETQYF.